This TCR beta chain appears in the sequencing data of a study of T-cell memory formation after mild COVID-19 (dated by TCRdb to the early 2020s). Background on the whole study: TCR sequence clusters from the two donors were largely donor specific. Two young, previously healthy adult volunteers, one female and one male, were included in the cohort. In two donors, T-cell clones that expanded and contracted after mild COVID-19 were tracked by sequencing TCRalpha and TCRbeta repertoires over time.

General study outcomes and caveats: Some responding clones were found in pre-infection memory, which suggests that pre-existing cross-reactive memory T cells took part in the SARS-CoV-2 response. From day 15 to 85, contracting clones showed balanced CD4/CD8 phenotypes, whereas a second wave of clones that expanded from day 15 to 37 leaned towards CD4+. Contracting CD4+ clones were located mainly in the CM and EM memory subsets, whereas CD8+ clones were found to be enriched in EMRA. The second-wave clones that peaked on day 37 were not confirmed to be SARS-CoV-2 specific. The study included only a couple of mild cases, and larger cohorts that include severe cases with pre-infection samples were judged to be necessary.

For this clonotype: Its recognized antigen is unknown. Base quality data are lacking; no much larger clone is found one base away.

Ficoll-Paque density gradient centrifugation was used to isolate PBMCs. Sequencing was carried out with an Illumina NovaSeq 6000. TCRalpha and TCRbeta cDNA libraries were constructed by 5'RACE with constant-segment primers, with sample barcodes and unique molecular identifiers being introduced. Trizol reagent was used to extract RNA from every sample. Libraries were amplified in two PCR steps, with a second sample barcode and Illumina TruSeq adapters added in the second step. The libraries were sequenced on an Illumina NovaSeq using 2 x 150 bp paired-end reads. On the study's bioinformatics: The reads were demultiplexed and collapsed into UMI-guided consensus sequences using migec v1.2.7. Using mixcr v2.1.11, UMI consensuses were aligned to TRA and TRB V and J templates and then assembled into clonotypes. A clonotype was counted as expanded or contracted only if both edgeR and NoisET called the change significant, with noise models trained on biological replicates. For edgeR calls, the cutoffs were a false discovery rate-adjusted p below 0.01 and a log2 fold-change threshold of 1. As an exploratory analysis of dynamics, PCA with hierarchical clustering was applied to max-normalized trajectories of the 1000 most abundant clonotypes. Each responding clone was given a CD4 or CD8 phenotype based on the CD4+ and CD8+ repertoires, which had been sequenced separately. TCRdb trimmed the raw reads at Q25, called clones with MiXCR and kept productive beta chains. Entries are consolidated by CDR3 protein sequence, retaining the most common genes and DNA. The V and J calls shown here were made by TCRdb, not taken from the authors' results. This sample gives 200,000 or so distinct CDR3 sequences in total; about a sixth of them show up just once. The biggest ten clones account for 2.4% of the sample.

Germline trimming amounts to 6 bases on V and 0 bases on J, with 14 as the count of junction bases outside the gene matches. Counted from cysteine to phenylalanine, this CDR3 has 18 amino acids. The kept DNA is CDR3 alone, 54 bases in frame from the first base. The sequence is built from TRBV12-3 or TRBV12-4 and TRBJ2-1; 7 nucleotides in the junction match TRBD1. Sequencing used PBMCs or a T cell subset sorted from them (not recorded which). The receptor's source is an adult woman who had mild COVID-19 (a few samples of this study predate the infection). The sample titles of this study are shuffled in the database, so cell type and time point are left out; the donor was told from shared clones. The DNA sequence follows: TGTGCCAGCAGCAAGGGGGACAGAACCCGAAGCTCCTACAATGAGCAGTTCTTC. It is translated as CASSKGDRTRSSYNEQFF.